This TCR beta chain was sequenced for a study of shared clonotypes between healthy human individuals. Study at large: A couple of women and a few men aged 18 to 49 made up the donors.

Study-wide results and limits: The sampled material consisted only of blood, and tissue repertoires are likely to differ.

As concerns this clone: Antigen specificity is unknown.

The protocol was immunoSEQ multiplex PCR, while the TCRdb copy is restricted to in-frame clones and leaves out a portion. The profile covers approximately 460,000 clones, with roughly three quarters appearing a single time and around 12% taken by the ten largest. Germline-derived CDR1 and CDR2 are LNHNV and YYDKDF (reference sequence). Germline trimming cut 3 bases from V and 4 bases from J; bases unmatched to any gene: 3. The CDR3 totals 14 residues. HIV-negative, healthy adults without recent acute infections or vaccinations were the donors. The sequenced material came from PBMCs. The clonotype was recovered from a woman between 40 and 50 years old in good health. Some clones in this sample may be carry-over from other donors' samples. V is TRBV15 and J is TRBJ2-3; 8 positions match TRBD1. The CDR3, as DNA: TGTGCCACCAGCAGGGGACAGGCGGCAGATACGCAGTATTTT. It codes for CATSRGQAADTQYF.